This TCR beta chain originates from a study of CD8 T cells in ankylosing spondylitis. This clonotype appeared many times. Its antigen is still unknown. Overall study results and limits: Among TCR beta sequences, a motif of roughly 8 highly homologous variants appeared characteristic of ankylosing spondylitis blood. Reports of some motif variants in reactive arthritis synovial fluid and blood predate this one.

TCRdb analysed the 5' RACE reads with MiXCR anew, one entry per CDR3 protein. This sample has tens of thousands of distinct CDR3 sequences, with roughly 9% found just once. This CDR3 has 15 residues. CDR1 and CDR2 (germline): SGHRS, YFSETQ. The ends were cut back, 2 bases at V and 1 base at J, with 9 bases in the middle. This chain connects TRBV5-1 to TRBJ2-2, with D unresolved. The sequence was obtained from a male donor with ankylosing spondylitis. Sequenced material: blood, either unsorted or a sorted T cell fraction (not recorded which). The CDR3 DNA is TGCGCCAGCAGCTTTAATGGTTTGAACACCGGGGAGCTGTTTTTT. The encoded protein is CASSFNGLNTGELFF.